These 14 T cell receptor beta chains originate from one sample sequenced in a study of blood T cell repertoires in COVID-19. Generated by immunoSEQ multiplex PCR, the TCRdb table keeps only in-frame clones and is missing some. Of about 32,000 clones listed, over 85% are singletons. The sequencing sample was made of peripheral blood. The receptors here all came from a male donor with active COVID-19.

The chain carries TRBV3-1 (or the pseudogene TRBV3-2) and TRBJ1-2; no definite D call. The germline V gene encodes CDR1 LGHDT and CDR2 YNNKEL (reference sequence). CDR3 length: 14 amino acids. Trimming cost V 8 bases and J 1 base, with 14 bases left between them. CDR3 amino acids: CASRAGFYNYGYTF. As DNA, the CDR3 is TGTGCCAGCCGAGCCGGGTTTTATAACTATGGCTACACCTTC.

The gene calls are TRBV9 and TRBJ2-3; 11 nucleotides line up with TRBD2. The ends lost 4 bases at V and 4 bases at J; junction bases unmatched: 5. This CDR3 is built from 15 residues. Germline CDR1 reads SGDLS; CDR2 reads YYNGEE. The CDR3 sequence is CASSPNSGGADTQYF. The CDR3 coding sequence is TGTGCCAGCAGCCCCAATAGCGGGGGGGCAGATACGCAGTATTTT.

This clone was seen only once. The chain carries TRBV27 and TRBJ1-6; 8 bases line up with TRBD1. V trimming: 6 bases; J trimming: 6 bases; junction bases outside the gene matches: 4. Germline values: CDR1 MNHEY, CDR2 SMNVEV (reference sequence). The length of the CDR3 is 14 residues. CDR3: CASRMTGVNSPLHF. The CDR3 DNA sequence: TGTGCCAGCAGGATGACAGGGGTTAATTCACCCCTCCACTTT.

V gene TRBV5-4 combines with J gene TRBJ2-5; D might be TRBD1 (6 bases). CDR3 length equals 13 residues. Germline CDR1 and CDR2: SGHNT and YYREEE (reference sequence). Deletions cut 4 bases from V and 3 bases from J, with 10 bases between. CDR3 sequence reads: CASSQDSEETQYF. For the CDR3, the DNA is TGTGCCAGCAGCCAGGACAGTGAAGAGACCCAGTACTTC.

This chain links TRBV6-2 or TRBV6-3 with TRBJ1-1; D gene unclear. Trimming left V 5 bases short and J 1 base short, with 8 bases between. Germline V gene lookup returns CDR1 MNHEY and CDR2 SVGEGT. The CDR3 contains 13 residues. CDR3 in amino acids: CASSDYRNTEAFF. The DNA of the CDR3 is TGTGCCAGCAGTGATTACAGGAACACTGAAGCTTTCTTT.

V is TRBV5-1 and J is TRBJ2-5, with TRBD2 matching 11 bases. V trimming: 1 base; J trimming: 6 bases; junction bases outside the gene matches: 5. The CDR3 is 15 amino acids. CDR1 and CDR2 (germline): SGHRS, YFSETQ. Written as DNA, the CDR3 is TGCGCCAGCAGCTTGAGTAGCGGGGGGGCTCAGACCCAGTACTTC. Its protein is CASSLSSGGAQTQYF. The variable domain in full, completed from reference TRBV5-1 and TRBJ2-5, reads KAGVTQTPRYLIKTRGQQVTLSCSPISGHRSVSWYQQTPGQGLQFLFEYFSETQRNKGNFPGRFSGRQFSNSRSEMNVSTLELGDSALYLCASSLSSGGAQTQYFGPGTRLLVL.

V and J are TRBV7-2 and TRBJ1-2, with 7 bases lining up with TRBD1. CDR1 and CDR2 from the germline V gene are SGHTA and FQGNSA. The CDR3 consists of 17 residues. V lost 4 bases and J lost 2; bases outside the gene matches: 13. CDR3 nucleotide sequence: TGTGCCAGCAGCTCCGTCGATACAGGGGCCATAAACTATGGCTACACCTTC. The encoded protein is CASSSVDTGAINYGYTF.

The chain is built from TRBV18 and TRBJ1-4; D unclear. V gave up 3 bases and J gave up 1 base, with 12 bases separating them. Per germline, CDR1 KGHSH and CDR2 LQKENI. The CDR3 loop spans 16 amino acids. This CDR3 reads CASSPVASGTNEKLFF. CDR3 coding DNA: TGTGCCAGCTCACCGGTCGCGTCGGGAACTAATGAAAAACTGTTTTTT.

CDR3 residues: CASSSPLRADGYTF. CDR3 in DNA: TGTGCCAGCAGCTCCCCCCTCAGGGCAGATGGCTACACCTTC. This chain links TRBV7-9 with TRBJ1-2; tentatively, D is TRBD1 (5 bases). This CDR3 has 14 residues. The germline V gene has CDR1 SEHNR and CDR2 FQNEAQ (reference sequence). The V gene lost 4 bases and the J gene lost 6 bases, with 15 bases spanning the gap.

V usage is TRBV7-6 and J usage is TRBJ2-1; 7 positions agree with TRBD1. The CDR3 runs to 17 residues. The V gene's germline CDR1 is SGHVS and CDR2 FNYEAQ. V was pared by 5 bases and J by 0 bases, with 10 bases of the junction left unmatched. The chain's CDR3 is CASSGRTGPISYNEQFF. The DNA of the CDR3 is TGTGCCAGCAGCGGAAGGACAGGACCTATCTCCTACAATGAGCAGTTCTTC.

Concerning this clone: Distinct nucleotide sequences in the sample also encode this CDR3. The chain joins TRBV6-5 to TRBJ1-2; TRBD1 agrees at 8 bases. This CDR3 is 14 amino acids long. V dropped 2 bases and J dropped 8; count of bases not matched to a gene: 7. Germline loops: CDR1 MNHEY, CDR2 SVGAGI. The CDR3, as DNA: TGTGCCAGCAGTTACACTGGACAGGGTTCCGGCTACACCTTC. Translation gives CASSYTGQGSGYTF.

CDR3 sequence reads: CASSQDRVGLRRYF. CDR3 coding DNA: TGCGCCAGCAGCCAAGACCGGGTTGGACTTCGCCGGTACTTC. The rearrangement uses TRBV4-3 and TRBJ2-7; D is possibly TRBD2 (5 bases). V was cut by 0 bases and J by 12 bases, with 18 bases left in between. In germline, CDR1 is LGHNA, CDR2 YSLEER. This CDR3 has 14 amino acids.

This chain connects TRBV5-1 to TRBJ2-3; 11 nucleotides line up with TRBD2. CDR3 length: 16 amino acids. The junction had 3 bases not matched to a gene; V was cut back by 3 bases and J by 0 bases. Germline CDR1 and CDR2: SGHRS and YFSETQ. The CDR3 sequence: CASSSGTSGSTDTQYF. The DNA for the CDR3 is TGCGCCAGCAGCTCAGGGACTAGCGGAAGCACAGATACGCAGTATTTT.

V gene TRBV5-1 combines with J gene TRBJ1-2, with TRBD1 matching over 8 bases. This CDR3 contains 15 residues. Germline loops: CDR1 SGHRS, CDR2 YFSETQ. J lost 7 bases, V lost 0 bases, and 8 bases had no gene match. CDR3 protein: CASSLEGQGARGYTF. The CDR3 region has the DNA TGCGCCAGCAGCTTGGAGGGTCAGGGGGCGCGTGGCTACACCTTC.